The clone carrying this T cell receptor (beta chain) has ten or more counts. Its specificity is unknown. Germline V CDR1 and CDR2: SQVTM, ANQGSEA. The CDR3 is 14 residues long. V was pared by 4 bases and J by 0 bases, with 10 bases between. Researchers took RNA transcripts and amplified TCR beta CDR3 regions from them. Second-round multiplex PCR came after a first-round RT-PCR that employed HTBI primers. TCRdb ran MiXCR on the multiplex PCR reads and lists one entry per CDR3 protein. The data hold roughly 480,000 distinct CDR3 sequences, with roughly an eighth observed a single time. Patients were left out if they had other autoimmune diseases, uncontrolled infections, pregnancy or lactation. This specimen belongs to a study of Graves' ophthalmopathy and Graves' hyperthyroidism. Findings and limits, study-wide: A 13-signature model separated ophthalmopathy from stable hyperthyroidism, just over 85% sensitivity, 80% to 83% specificity. Ophthalmopathy progression prediction by the model yielded a sensitivity of 70.59% and a specificity of roughly 74%.

Source material: blood. The TCR originated in a woman aged 25 to 39 with Graves' ophthalmopathy. The chain is built from TRBV29-1 and TRBJ1-5; D remains unclear. In nucleotides, the CDR3 is TGCAGCGTTGGGCGGGGAGATAGCAATCAGCCCCAGCATTTT. Protein product: CSVGRGDSNQPQHF.